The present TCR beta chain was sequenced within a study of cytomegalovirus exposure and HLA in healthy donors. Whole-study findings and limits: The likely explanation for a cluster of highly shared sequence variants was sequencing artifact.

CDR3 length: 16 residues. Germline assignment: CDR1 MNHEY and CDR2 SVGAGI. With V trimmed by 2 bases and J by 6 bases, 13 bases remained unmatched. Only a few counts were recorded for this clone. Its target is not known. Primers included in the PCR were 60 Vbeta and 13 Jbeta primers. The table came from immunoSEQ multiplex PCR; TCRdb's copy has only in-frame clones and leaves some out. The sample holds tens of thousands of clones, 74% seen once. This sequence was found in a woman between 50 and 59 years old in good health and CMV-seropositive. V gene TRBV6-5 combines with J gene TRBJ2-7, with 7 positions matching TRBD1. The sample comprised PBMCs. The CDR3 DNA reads TGTGCCAGCAGTTACGATTTTGATAACAGGGGTAGCGAGCAGTACTTC. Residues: CASSYDFDNRGSEQYF.